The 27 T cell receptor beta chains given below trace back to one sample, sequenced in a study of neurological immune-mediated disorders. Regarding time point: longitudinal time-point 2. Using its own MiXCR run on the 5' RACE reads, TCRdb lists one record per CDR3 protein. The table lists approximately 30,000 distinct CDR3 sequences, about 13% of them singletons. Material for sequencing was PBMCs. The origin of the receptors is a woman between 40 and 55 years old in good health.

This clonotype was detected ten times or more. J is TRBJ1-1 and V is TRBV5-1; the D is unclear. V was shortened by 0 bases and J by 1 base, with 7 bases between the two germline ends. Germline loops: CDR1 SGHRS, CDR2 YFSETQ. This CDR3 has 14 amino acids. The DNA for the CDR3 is TGCGCCAGCAGCTTGGCTCCAGGGAACACTGAAGCTTTCTTT. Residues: CASSLAPGNTEAFF. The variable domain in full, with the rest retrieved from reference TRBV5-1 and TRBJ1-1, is KAGVTQTPRYLIKTRGQQVTLSCSPISGHRSVSWYQQTPGQGLQFLFEYFSETQRNKGNFPGRFSGRQFSNSRSEMNVSTLELGDSALYLCASSLAPGNTEAFFGQGTRLTVV.

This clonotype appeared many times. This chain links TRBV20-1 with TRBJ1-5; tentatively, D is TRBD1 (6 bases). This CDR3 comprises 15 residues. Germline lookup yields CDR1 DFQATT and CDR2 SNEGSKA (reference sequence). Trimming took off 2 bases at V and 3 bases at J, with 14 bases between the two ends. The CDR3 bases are TGCAGTGCTAGACCTCAGACAGGATTCAATCAGCCCCAGCATTTT. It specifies CSARPQTGFNQPQHF.

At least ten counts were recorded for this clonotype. The CDR3 is CASSLAFRGARTGELFF. The CDR3 DNA reads TGTGCCAGCAGCTTAGCATTTCGGGGGGCGCGTACCGGGGAGCTGTTTTTT. The chain is built from TRBV7-8 and TRBJ2-2; D is possibly TRBD2 (7 bases). Germline V gene data show CDR1 as SGHVS and CDR2 as FQNEAQ. This CDR3 region has 17 residues. The V end was cut by 0 bases, the J end by 5 bases, with 16 bases between. Drawing the rest from reference TRBV7-8 and TRBJ2-2, the complete variable domain is GAGVSQSPRYKVAKRGQDVALRCDPISGHVSLFWYQQALGQGPEFLTYFQNEAQLDKSGLPSDRFFAERPEGSVSTLKIQRTQQEDSAVYLCASSLAFRGARTGELFFGEGSRLTVL.

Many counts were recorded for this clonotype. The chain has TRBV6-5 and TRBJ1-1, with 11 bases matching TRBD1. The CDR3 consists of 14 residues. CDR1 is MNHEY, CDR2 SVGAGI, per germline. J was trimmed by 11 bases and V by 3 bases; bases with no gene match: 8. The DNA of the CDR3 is TGTGCCAGCAGTTATTCGGACAGGGGGCAACGCGCTTTCTTT. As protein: CASSYSDRGQRAFF.

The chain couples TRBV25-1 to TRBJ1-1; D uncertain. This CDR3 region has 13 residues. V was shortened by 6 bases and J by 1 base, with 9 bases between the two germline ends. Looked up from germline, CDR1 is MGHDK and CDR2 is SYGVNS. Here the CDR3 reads CASRGSRNTEAFF. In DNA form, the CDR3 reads TGTGCCAGCAGGGGAAGCAGGAACACTGAAGCTTTCTTT. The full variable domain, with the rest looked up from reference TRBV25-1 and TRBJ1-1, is EADIYQTPRYLVIGTGKKITLECSQTMGHDKMYWYQQDPGMELHLIHYSYGVNSTEKGDLSSESTVSRIRTEHFPLTLESARPSHTSQYLCASRGSRNTEAFFGQGTRLTVV.

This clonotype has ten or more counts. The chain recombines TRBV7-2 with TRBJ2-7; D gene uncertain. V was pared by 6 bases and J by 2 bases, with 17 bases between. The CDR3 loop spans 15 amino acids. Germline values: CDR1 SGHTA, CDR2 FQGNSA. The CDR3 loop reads CASRKDGVGTYEQYF. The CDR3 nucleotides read TGTGCCAGCAGAAAAGATGGGGTCGGAACCTACGAGCAGTACTTC. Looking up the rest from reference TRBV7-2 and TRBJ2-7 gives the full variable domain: GAGVSQSPSNKVTEKGKDVELRCDPISGHTALYWYRQSLGQGLEFLIYFQGNSAPDKSGLPSDRFSAERTGGSVSTLTIQRTQQEDSAVYLCASRKDGVGTYEQYFGPGTRLTVT.

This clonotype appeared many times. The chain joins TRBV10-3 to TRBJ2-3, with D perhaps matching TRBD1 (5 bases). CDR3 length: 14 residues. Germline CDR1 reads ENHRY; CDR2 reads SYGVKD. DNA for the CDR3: TGTGCGTTAAAAGGGGCGTTTAGCACAGATACGCAGTATTTT. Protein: CALKGAFSTDTQYF.

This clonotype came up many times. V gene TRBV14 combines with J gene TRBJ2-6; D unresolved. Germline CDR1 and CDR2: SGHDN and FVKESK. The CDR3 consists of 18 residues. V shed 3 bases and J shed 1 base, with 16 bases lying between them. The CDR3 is CASSQLGRNPSGANVLTF. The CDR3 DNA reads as TGTGCCAGCAGCCAGTTAGGACGGAACCCTTCTGGGGCCAACGTCCTGACTTTC. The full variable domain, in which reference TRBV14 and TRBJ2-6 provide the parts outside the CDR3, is EAGVTQFPSHSVIEKGQTVTLRCDPISGHDNLYWYRRVMGKEIKFLLHFVKESKQDESGMPNNRFLAERTGGTYSTLKVQPAELEDSGVYFCASSQLGRNPSGANVLTFGAGSRLTVL.

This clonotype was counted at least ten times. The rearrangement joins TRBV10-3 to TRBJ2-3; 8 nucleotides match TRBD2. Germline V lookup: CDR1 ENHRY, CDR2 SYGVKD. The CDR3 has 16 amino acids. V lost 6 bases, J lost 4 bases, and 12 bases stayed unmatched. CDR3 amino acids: CAISYQREKVPDTQYF. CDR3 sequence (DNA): TGTGCCATCAGCTATCAGCGGGAGAAAGTCCCAGATACGCAGTATTTT.

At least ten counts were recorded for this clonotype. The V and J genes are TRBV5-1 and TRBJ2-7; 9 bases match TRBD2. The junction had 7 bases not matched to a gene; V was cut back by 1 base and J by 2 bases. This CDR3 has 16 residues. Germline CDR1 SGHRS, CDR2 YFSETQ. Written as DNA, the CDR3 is TGCGCCAGCAGCTTGTGGGCTAGCGGGATGCCCTACGAGCAGTACTTC. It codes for CASSLWASGMPYEQYF.

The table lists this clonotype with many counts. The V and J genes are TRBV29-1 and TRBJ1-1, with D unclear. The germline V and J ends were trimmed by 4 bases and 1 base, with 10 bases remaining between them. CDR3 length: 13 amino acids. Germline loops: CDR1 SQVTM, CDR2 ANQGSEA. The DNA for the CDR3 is TGCAGCGTTGCCCAAGTAAGGAACACTGAAGCTTTCTTT. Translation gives CSVAQVRNTEAFF.

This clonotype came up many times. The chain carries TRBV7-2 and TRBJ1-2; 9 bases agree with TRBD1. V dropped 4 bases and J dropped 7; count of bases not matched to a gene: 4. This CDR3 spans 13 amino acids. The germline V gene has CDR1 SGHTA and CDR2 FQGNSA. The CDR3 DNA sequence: TGTGCCAGCAGCTCACAGGGGGCGCGTGGCTACACCTTC. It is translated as CASSSQGARGYTF.

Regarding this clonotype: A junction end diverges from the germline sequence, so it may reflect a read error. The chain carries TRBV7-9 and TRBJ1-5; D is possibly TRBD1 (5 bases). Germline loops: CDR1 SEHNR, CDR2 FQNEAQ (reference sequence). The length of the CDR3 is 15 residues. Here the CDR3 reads CVSSVGHRINQPQHF. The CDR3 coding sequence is TGTGTCAGCAGCGTTGGACACAGGATCAATCAGCCCCAGCATTTT.

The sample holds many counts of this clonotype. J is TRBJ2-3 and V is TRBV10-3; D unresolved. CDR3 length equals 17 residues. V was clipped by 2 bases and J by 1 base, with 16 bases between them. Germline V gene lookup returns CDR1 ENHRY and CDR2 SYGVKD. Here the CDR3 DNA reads TGTGCCATCAGTGAGAGCCCATCCAGCCCCCGCACAGATACGCAGTATTTT. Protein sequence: CAISESPSSPRTDTQYF.

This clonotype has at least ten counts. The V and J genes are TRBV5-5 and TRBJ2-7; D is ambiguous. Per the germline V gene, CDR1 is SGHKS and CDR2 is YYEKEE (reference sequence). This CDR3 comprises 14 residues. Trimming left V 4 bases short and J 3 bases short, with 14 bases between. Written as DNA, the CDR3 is TGTGCCAGCAGCGCCCGCAGAGAGAGCTACGAGCAGTACTTC. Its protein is CASSARRESYEQYF.

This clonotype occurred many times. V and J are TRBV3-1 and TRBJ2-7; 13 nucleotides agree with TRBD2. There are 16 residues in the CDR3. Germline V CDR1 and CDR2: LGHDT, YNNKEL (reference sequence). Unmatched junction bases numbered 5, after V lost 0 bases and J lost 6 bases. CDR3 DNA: TGTGCCAGCAGCCAAGATACGGGACTAGCGGGACGCGAGCAGTACTTC. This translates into CASSQDTGLAGREQYF.

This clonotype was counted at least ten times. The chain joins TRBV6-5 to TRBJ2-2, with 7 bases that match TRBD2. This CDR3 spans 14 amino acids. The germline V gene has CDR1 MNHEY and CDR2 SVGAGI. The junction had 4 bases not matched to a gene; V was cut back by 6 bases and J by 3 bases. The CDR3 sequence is CASRGLGDTGELFF. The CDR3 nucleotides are TGTGCCAGCAGAGGACTAGGGGACACCGGGGAGCTGTTTTTT.

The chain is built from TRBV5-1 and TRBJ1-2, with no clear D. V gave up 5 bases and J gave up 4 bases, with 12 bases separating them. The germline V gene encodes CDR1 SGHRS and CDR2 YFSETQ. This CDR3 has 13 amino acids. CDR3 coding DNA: TGCGCCAGCAGTTTTCGGGGAGGCTATGGCTACACCTTC. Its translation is CASSFRGGYGYTF.

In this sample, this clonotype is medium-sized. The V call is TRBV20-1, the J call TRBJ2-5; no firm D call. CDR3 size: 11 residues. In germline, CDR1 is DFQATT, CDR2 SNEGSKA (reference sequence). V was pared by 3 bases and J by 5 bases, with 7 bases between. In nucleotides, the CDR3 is TGCAGTGCTAGTAGGTCCGAGACCCAGTACTTC. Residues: CSASRSETQYF.

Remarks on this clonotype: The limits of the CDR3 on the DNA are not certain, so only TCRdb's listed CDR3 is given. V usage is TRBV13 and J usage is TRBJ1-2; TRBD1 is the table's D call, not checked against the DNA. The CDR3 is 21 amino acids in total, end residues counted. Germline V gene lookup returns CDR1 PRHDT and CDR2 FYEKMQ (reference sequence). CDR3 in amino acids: CASSFYICSAPVGQGATSYTF.

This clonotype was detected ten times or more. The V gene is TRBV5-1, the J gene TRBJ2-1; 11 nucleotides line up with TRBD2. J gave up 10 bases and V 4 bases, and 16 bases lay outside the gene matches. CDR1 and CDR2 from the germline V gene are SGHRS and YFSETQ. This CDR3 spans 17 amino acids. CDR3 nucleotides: TGCGCCAGCAGCCAGGGACTAGCGGCGGCAGGTGTCGGGGAGCAGTTCTTC. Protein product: CASSQGLAAAGVGEQFF.

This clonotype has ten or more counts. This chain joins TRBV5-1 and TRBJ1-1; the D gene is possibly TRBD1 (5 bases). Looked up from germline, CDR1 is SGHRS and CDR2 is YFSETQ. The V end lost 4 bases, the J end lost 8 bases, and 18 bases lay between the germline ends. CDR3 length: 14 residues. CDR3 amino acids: CASSPGSGRLEAFF. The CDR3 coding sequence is TGCGCCAGCAGCCCTGGGTCGGGGCGCCTGGAAGCTTTCTTT.

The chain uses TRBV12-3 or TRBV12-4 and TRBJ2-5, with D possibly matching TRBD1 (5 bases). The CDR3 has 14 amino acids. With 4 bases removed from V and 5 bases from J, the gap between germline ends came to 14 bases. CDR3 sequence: CASSSGHQSETQYF. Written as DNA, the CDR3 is TGTGCCAGCAGTTCAGGACACCAATCCGAGACCCAGTACTTC.

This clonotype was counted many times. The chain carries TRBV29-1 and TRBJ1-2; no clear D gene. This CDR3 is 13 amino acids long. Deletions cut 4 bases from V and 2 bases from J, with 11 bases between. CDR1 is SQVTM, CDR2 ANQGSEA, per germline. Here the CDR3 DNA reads TGCAGCGTTGCGAGCGGACGGAACTATGGCTACACCTTC. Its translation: CSVASGRNYGYTF.

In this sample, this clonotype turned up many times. The CDR3 protein is CASSEQGGRVNTEAFF. In nucleotides, the CDR3 is TGTGCCAGCAGTGAACAGGGAGGACGGGTGAACACTGAAGCTTTCTTT. The genes are TRBV2 and TRBJ1-1; TRBD1 is a possible D gene (5 bases). The CDR3 has 16 amino acids. Germline assignment: CDR1 SNHLY and CDR2 FYNNEI. Trimming stripped 2 bases from V and 0 bases from J, with 13 bases between.

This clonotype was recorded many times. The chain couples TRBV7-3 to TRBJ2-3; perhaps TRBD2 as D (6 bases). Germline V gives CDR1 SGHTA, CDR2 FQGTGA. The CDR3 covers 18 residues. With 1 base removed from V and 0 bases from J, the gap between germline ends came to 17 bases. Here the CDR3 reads CASSLSGGLLSSTDTQYF. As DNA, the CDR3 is TGTGCCAGCAGCTTAAGCGGAGGGCTACTCTCTAGCACAGATACGCAGTATTTT. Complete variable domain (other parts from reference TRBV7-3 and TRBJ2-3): GAGVSQTPSNKVTEKGKYVELRCDPISGHTALYWYRQSLGQGPEFLIYFQGTGAADDSGLPNDRFFAVRPEGSVSTLKIQRTERGDSAVYLCASSLSGGLLSSTDTQYFGPGTRLTVL.

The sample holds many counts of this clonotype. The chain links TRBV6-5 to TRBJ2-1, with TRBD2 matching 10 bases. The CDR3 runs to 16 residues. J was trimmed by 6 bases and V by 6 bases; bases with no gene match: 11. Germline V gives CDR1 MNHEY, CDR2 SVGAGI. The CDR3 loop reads CASRLSPGTSANEQFF. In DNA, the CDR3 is TGTGCCAGCAGACTCTCCCCCGGGACTAGCGCCAATGAGCAGTTCTTC.